In its sample, the clone carrying this TCR beta chain was seen many times. Antigen: not known. During its preparation, the TCRbeta library received unique molecular identifiers. TCRdb passed the PCR reads through MiXCR, listing each CDR3 protein once. The repertoire consists of 70,000 or so distinct CDR3 sequences, with around 9.9% occurring once and the leading ten covering approximately 13%. This specimen comes from a study of T-cell reconstitution after alpha-beta-depleted transplantation in children. General observations from the study: At around two months after transplant, the alpha-beta T cells were reportedly derived from several hundred expanded clones that came from non-depleted graft cells.

With 5 bases removed from V and 11 bases from J, the gap between germline ends came to 18 bases. The CDR3 length is 13 residues. V usage is TRBV12-3 or TRBV12-4 and J usage is TRBJ1-1, with D unresolved. The TCR comes from a boy younger than 18 with acute myeloid leukemia, due to receive a stem cell transplant. Sequences were derived from PBMCs, sampled before TCRalphabeta/CD19-depleted stem cell transplant. CDR3 loop: CASSPSPAPPAFF. DNA of the CDR3: TGTGCCAGCAGTCCATCTCCCGCCCCCCCGGCTTTCTTT.